Below, 13 T cell receptor beta chains from the same sample are listed, as sequenced in a study of CXCR3-negative and CXCR3-positive naive CD8 T cells. It was by 5' RACE with UMI labels that the TRB cDNA libraries were prepared. Each CDR3 protein gets one entry in TCRdb, which reprocessed the 5' RACE reads and gives no DNA. This specimen shows about 23,000 distinct CDR3 sequences; the ten leading clones hold about 4.3%. The material sequenced was naive CXCR3- CD8+ T cells from blood. Subset reported: CD45RO-CCR7+CD27+CD95- naive CD8+ T cells lacking CXCR3 (TNR3-). These receptors came from a human donor in good health. Some clones in this sample may be carry-over from other donors' samples.

This rearrangement joins TRBV7-9 to TRBJ2-5; as DNA is missing, the TRBD2 call by TCRdb cannot be tested. CDR1 and CDR2 from the germline V gene are SEHNR and FQNEAQ (reference sequence). This CDR3 is built from 14 residues. CDR3 region: CASSLVEEGETQYF.

V usage is TRBV9 and J usage is TRBJ2-1. There are 11 residues in the CDR3. Germline CDR1 SGDLS, CDR2 YYNGEE. CDR3 loop: CASSPHNEQFF.

V gene TRBV29-1 combines with J gene TRBJ2-5; as DNA is missing, the TRBD1 call by TCRdb cannot be tested. Looked up from germline, CDR1 is SQVTM and CDR2 is ANQGSEA. The CDR3 is 17 amino acids. CDR3 amino acids: CSYLRLSRQGYQETQYF.

The chain joins TRBV5-1 to TRBJ2-7. CDR1 and CDR2 (germline): SGHRS, YFSETQ. The CDR3 runs to 13 residues. The CDR3 protein is CASSLDSPKAQYF.

The chain combines TRBV7-9 with TRBJ1-6; TCRdb proposes TRBD1, but this gene call is untestable without DNA. The CDR3 covers 18 residues. The germline V gene has CDR1 SEHNR and CDR2 FQNEAQ (reference sequence). The CDR3 region is CASSLRDGQSSYNSPLHF.

The chain couples TRBV29-1 to TRBJ2-7; TCRdb picks TRBD1, but there is no DNA to check that call. There are 14 residues in the CDR3. Germline CDR1 SQVTM, CDR2 ANQGSEA. Here the CDR3 reads CSVAAGTETYEQYF.

V and J are TRBV5-1 and TRBJ2-1; TCRdb proposes TRBD2, but this gene call is untestable without DNA. CDR1 and CDR2 (germline): SGHRS, YFSETQ. This CDR3 comprises 16 residues. The CDR3 region is CASITSGGPQNNEQFF. The complete variable domain, with remaining parts taken from reference TRBV5-1 and TRBJ2-1, reads KAGVTQTPRYLIKTRGQQVTLSCSPISGHRSVSWYQQTPGQGLQFLFEYFSETQRNKGNFPGRFSGRQFSNSRSEMNVSTLELGDSALYLCASITSGGPQNNEQFFGPGTRLTVL.

The rearrangement uses TRBV6-2 or TRBV6-3 and TRBJ2-5. CDR3 size: 13 residues. Germline assignment: CDR1 MNHEY and CDR2 SVGEGT. CDR3 region: CASAERSGETQYF.

The rearrangement links TRBV5-1 to TRBJ2-7. Germline assignment: CDR1 SGHRS and CDR2 YFSETQ. The CDR3 length is 14 residues. The CDR3 is CASSLVGFAYEQYF. Based on the CDR3 plus reference TRBV5-1 and TRBJ2-7, the full variable domain is KAGVTQTPRYLIKTRGQQVTLSCSPISGHRSVSWYQQTPGQGLQFLFEYFSETQRNKGNFPGRFSGRQFSNSRSEMNVSTLELGDSALYLCASSLVGFAYEQYFGPGTRLTVT.

The chain recombines TRBV12-3 or TRBV12-4 with TRBJ1-5. This CDR3 region has 17 residues. The CDR3 loop is CASSFTLGGYGNQPQHF.

CDR3 loop: CSVEARTGSYEQYF. The rearrangement uses TRBV29-1 and TRBJ2-7; TCRdb reports TRBD1, a call that lacks DNA to check it against. The germline V gene has CDR1 SQVTM and CDR2 ANQGSEA. The CDR3 runs 14 residues.

The genes are TRBV29-1 and TRBJ1-4; TCRdb's D call, TRBD1, is unchecked because there is no DNA. Germline lookup yields CDR1 SQVTM and CDR2 ANQGSEA. The CDR3 runs to 15 residues. CDR3 region: CSVGDRGSRNEKLFF.

V is TRBV5-1 and J is TRBJ2-2; TCRdb outputs TRBD1, but without DNA this stays unchecked. The length of the CDR3 is 14 residues. Germline V CDR1 and CDR2: SGHRS, YFSETQ. The CDR3 is CASGTGSNTGELFF.